Below, 25 T cell receptor beta chains from the same sample are listed, as sequenced in a study of beta chain features in type 1 diabetes. Findings of the study overall: Patients with Type 1 diabetes showed moderately but significantly shorter TCRB CDR3s in all four CD4+ subsets.

Expressed TCRB transcripts got sequenced, as all isolated RNA was reverse transcribed. TCRdb keeps only in-frame clones here, not all; method: immunoSEQ multiplex PCR. Of 300,000 to 350,000 clones in the sample, over 7% were seen once. These TCRs are of unknown antigen specificity. The sample comprised central memory CD4+ T cells from blood. The receptors originated from a man aged 25-45 years with type 1 diabetes.

Points on this clone: Other DNA sequences of this sample code for an identical CDR3. The chain uses TRBV7-9 and TRBJ1-1; unclear D gene. This CDR3 comprises 12 residues. V was shortened by 3 bases and J by 1 base, with 3 bases between the two germline ends. Per the germline V gene, CDR1 is SEHNR and CDR2 is FQNEAQ (reference sequence). The CDR3 is CASSLQNTEAFF. The CDR3 DNA sequence: TGTGCCAGCAGCTTGCAGAACACTGAAGCTTTCTTT.

This clone was counted between two and nine times. The J gene is TRBJ2-7, the V gene TRBV9; D may be TRBD1 (6 bases). The CDR3 covers 13 residues. The germline V and J ends were trimmed by 4 bases and 1 base, with 9 bases remaining between them. In germline, CDR1 is SGDLS, CDR2 YYNGEE. The CDR3, as DNA: TGTGCCAGCAGCCTAGGACAGTCCTACGAGCAGTACTTC. Its translation: CASSLGQSYEQYF.

The chain employs TRBV5-6 and TRBJ2-3; 8 bases match TRBD1. The CDR3 contains 14 residues. The ends lost 1 base at V and 4 bases at J; junction bases unmatched: 2. CDR1 is SGHDT, CDR2 YYEEEE, per germline. The CDR3 sequence: CASSLMTGADTQYF. The CDR3 bases are TGTGCCAGCAGCTTGATGACAGGGGCAGATACGCAGTATTTT.

The V gene is TRBV5-1, the J gene TRBJ1-1; possible D gene TRBD1, 5 bases. The length of the CDR3 is 14 residues. Trimming stripped 1 base from V and 6 bases from J, with 13 bases between. Germline V gene sequence: CDR1 SGHRS, CDR2 YFSETQ. In nucleotides, the CDR3 is TGCGCCAGCAGCTTGACGGTCGAGGGGCCTGAAGCTTTCTTT. This gives the protein CASSLTVEGPEAFF.

The chain joins TRBV5-1 to TRBJ2-1, with D maybe TRBD1 (5 bases). The germline V gene encodes CDR1 SGHRS and CDR2 YFSETQ. The CDR3 sequence is 14 residues long. Trimming pared 0 bases from V and 12 bases from J, leaving 16 bases between. The CDR3 bases are TGCGCCAGCAGCTTGGATTCGGCTCAGGGTACGCAGTTCTTC. Translated: CASSLDSAQGTQFF.

This clone was seen more than once but under ten times. The V and J genes are TRBV7-2 and TRBJ2-3; TRBD2 matches at 10 bases. The length of the CDR3 is 16 residues. J gave up 2 bases and V 4 bases, and 6 bases lay outside the gene matches. The germline V gene encodes CDR1 SGHTA and CDR2 FQGNSA. The CDR3 protein is CASSWSGGADTDTQYF. Here the CDR3 DNA reads TGTGCCAGCAGCTGGAGCGGGGGGGCCGACACAGATACGCAGTATTTT.

The chain combines TRBV7-2 with TRBJ2-1, with D possibly matching TRBD2 (5 bases). Germline CDR1 and CDR2: SGHTA and FQGNSA. This CDR3 has 14 amino acids. The germline V and J ends were trimmed by 5 bases and 8 bases, with 16 bases remaining between them. The CDR3 here is CASSPVTGEDEQFF. The DNA for the CDR3 is TGTGCCAGCAGCCCCGTCACCGGGGAAGATGAGCAGTTCTTC.

Points on this clone: In the same sample, other DNA sequences code for this CDR3. The chain's CDR3 is CASGRDRQETQYF. CDR3 sequence (DNA): TGTGCCAGCGGCCGGGACAGGCAAGAGACCCAGTACTTC. V and J are TRBV2 and TRBJ2-5, with 8 bases matching TRBD1. After removal of 8 bases from V and 2 bases from J, the junction contained 4 bases not matched to a gene. The germline V gene has CDR1 SNHLY and CDR2 FYNNEI. CDR3 length: 13 residues.

There are a few counts of this clone. The gene calls are TRBV11-2 and TRBJ1-6, with D perhaps matching TRBD1 (5 bases). Germline lookup yields CDR1 SGHAT and CDR2 FQNNGV. V lost 4 bases to trimming and J lost 4 bases, with 8 bases between them. The CDR3 extends over 14 amino acids. The CDR3 region has the DNA TGTGCCAGCAGCTACGACAGTTATAATTCACCCCTCCACTTT. Amino acids: CASSYDSYNSPLHF.

This clone appeared a few times. Here the CDR3 DNA reads TGTGCCAGCAGTGGAGCGACTAGCGGTCCCACAGATACGCAGTATTTT. Its protein product is CASSGATSGPTDTQYF. The chain is built from TRBV28 and TRBJ2-3; 9 nucleotides line up with TRBD2. V shed 5 bases, J shed 2 bases, and the junction held 8 bases outside the gene matches. Germline values: CDR1 MDHEN, CDR2 SYDVKM. The CDR3 contains 16 residues.

This CDR3 is CASSVYGGDTIYF. DNA for the CDR3: TGTGCCAGCAGTGTGTATGGTGGTGACACCATATATTTT. V is TRBV2 and J is TRBJ1-3; no firm D call. V was shortened by 4 bases and J by 8 bases, with 12 bases between the two germline ends. The CDR3 sequence is 13 residues long. CDR1 SNHLY and CDR2 FYNNEI come from the germline V gene.

In this sample, this clone turned up a few times. The chain recombines TRBV4-3 with TRBJ2-3; a weak D match, TRBD2 (5 bases). The CDR3 covers 13 residues. Trimming pared 2 bases from V and 7 bases from J, leaving 10 bases between. The germline V gene encodes CDR1 LGHNA and CDR2 YSLEER. The CDR3 reads CASSQSPGNTQYF. The CDR3 nucleotides read TGCGCCAGCAGCCAAAGTCCCGGGAATACGCAGTATTTT.

The chain uses TRBV6-5 and TRBJ1-2; D gene uncertain. CDR3 length: 15 amino acids. Germline loops: CDR1 MNHEY, CDR2 SVGAGI. Trimming removed 4 bases from V and 5 bases from J, with 17 bases in between. CDR3 sequence: CASSSTLQRSYGYTF. CDR3 in DNA: TGTGCCAGCAGTTCCACCCTACAGCGATCTTATGGCTACACCTTC.

This clone was observed a few times. The chain links TRBV19 to TRBJ2-6; tentatively, D is TRBD1 or TRBD2 (5 bases each). The CDR3 totals 18 residues. Per germline, CDR1 LNHDA and CDR2 SQIVND (reference sequence). Deletions cut 3 bases from V and 0 bases from J, with 15 bases between. The CDR3 DNA reads as TGTGCCAGTAGTATTGGGGCAGGCAGCGGCTCTGGGGCCAACGTCCTGACTTTC. Encoded protein: CASSIGAGSGSGANVLTF.

The rearrangement joins TRBV5-8 to TRBJ1-1; 10 bases agree with TRBD1. CDR1 SGHTS and CDR2 YDEGEE come from the germline V gene. V dropped 4 bases and J dropped 3; count of bases not matched to a gene: 3. CDR3 length: 14 residues. The CDR3 coding sequence is TGTGCCAGCAGCCGGGACAGGGGTCACACTGAAGCTTTCTTT. It encodes CASSRDRGHTEAFF.

This clone was detected a few times. The chain is built from TRBV10-3 and TRBJ1-2; D is unclear. Trimming took off 0 bases at V and 4 bases at J, with 15 bases between the two ends. Germline CDR1 reads ENHRY; CDR2 reads SYGVKD. This CDR3 is built from 16 residues. CDR3 sequence (DNA): TGTGCCATCAGTGAGTCGAACCCGACGTCGGGCTATGGCTACACCTTC. It specifies CAISESNPTSGYGYTF.

This clone was seen only a few times. Other DNA sequences in the sample encode the same CDR3. The chain is built from TRBV14 and TRBJ2-7; D uncertain. Germline CDR1 reads SGHDN; CDR2 reads FVKESK. The CDR3 runs to 15 residues. V lost 1 base, J lost 2 bases, and 12 bases lay in between. CDR3 coding DNA: TGTGCCAGCAGCCAAGTTTCCGGCAGAGCCTACGAGCAGTACTTC. It codes for CASSQVSGRAYEQYF.

This clone was detected only a few times. V is TRBV2 and J is TRBJ1-1; TRBD1 might be the D (5 bases). Germline V CDR1 and CDR2: SNHLY, FYNNEI. V was cut by 3 bases and J by 1 base, with 6 bases left in between. This CDR3 is built from 13 residues. The CDR3 region has the DNA TGTGCCAGCAGTGAGCAGGGGAACACTGAAGCTTTCTTT. It encodes CASSEQGNTEAFF.

This chain joins TRBV11-3 and TRBJ2-5; TRBD2 matches 10 bases. CDR1 and CDR2 (germline): SGHNT, YENEEA. The CDR3 totals 15 residues. With V trimmed by 5 bases and J by 2 bases, 5 bases remained unmatched. In nucleotides, the CDR3 is TGTGCCAGCAGCCGTAGCGGGGGGCCGCAAGAGACCCAGTACTTC. Translation gives CASSRSGGPQETQYF.

This clone was counted only a few times. V is TRBV2 and J is TRBJ1-5; no definite D call. CDR3 length equals 15 residues. Trimming cost V 2 bases and J 0 bases, with 8 bases left between them. Germline lookup yields CDR1 SNHLY and CDR2 FYNNEI. The DNA of the CDR3 is TGTGCCAGCAGTGAAACAGCATATAGCAATCAGCCCCAGCATTTT. Its protein product is CASSETAYSNQPQHF.

This clone has only a few counts. V gene TRBV11-2 combines with J gene TRBJ2-3; TRBD1 might be the D (6 bases). V lost 5 bases to trimming and J lost 4 bases, with 13 bases between them. The CDR3 sequence is 14 residues long. Germline-derived CDR1 and CDR2 are SGHAT and FQNNGV. The CDR3 here is CASSHNRAADTQYF. CDR3 coding DNA: TGTGCCAGCAGCCATAACAGGGCCGCAGATACGCAGTATTTT.

The chain uses TRBV7-8 and TRBJ2-7; no clear D. Germline V gene sequence: CDR1 SGHVS, CDR2 FQNEAQ. V lost 4 bases and J lost 2, with 9 bases in between. This CDR3 has 13 residues. In DNA, the CDR3 is TGTGCCAGCAGCTACGGGTCTACCTACGAGCAGTACTTC. Protein sequence: CASSYGSTYEQYF.

This clone was seen a handful of times. This chain connects TRBV28 to TRBJ1-4; D remains ambiguous. The CDR3 spans 12 residues. Germline V gives CDR1 MDHEN, CDR2 SYDVKM. V dropped 6 bases and J dropped 7 bases, with 9 bases sitting between them. For the CDR3, the DNA is TGTGCCAGCAGCGATTTTATTGAAAAACTGTTTTTT. Its translation: CASSDFIEKLFF.

V is TRBV7-9 and J is TRBJ1-3; TRBD1 matches at 7 bases. The V gene's germline CDR1 is SEHNR and CDR2 FQNEAQ (reference sequence). V lost 4 bases and J lost 0; bases outside the gene matches: 3. The length of the CDR3 is 15 residues. The CDR3 DNA follows: TGTGCCAGCAGCTCCACAGGGGCCTCTGGAAACACCATATATTTT. It codes for CASSSTGASGNTIYF.

In this sample, this clone turned up a few times. This rearrangement joins TRBV10-3 to TRBJ2-1, with 10 bases identical to TRBD2. The CDR3 totals 15 residues. CDR1 is ENHRY and CDR2 is SYGVKD in the germline V gene. The J segment lost 4 bases and the V segment lost 4 bases, leaving 4 bases of the junction unmatched. CDR3 protein: CAISAASGGYNEQFF. CDR3 nucleotide sequence: TGTGCCATCAGTGCAGCTAGCGGGGGATACAATGAGCAGTTCTTC.